Shown below are 3 T cell receptor beta chains from a single sample sequenced in a study of breast tumors, draining lymph nodes, adjacent tissues. The lymph nodes were axillary draining lymph nodes from breast cancer patients. From the multiplex PCR reads, TCRdb called clonotypes with MiXCR, one entry per CDR3 protein. The data show about 230,000 distinct CDR3 sequences, with less than 40% seen just once and just over 1.4% held by the top ten. The sequenced sample consisted of axillary lymph node tissue. The receptors stem from a female donor with breast cancer. Some clones in this sample may be carry-over from other donors' samples.

DNA of the CDR3: TGTGCCAGCAGTGACCTTAAGGGGGAGTTCTTC. Translating gives CASSDLKGEFF. This chain uses TRBV28 with TRBJ2-1; D is perhaps TRBD1 (6 bases). This CDR3 has 11 amino acids. Germline-derived CDR1 and CDR2 are MDHEN and SYDVKM. Trimming removed 5 bases from V and 14 bases from J, with 13 bases in between.

The table lists this clonotype with many counts. This sequence joins TRBV3-1 and TRBJ1-6, with D uncertain. Trimming shortened V by 0 bases and J by 6 bases, and 6 bases separated the two germline ends. The CDR3 totals 14 residues. Germline V gene data show CDR1 as LGHDT and CDR2 as YNNKEL (reference sequence). The CDR3 is CASSQDRINSPLHF. DNA for the CDR3: TGTGCCAGCAGCCAAGACAGAATTAATTCACCCCTCCACTTT.

This clonotype showed up many times. V and J are TRBV3-1 and TRBJ2-2; TRBD1 matches at 11 bases. The CDR3 spans 15 residues. Losses at the gene ends were 1 base for V and 7 bases for J; bases not matched to a gene: 2. The germline CDR1 and CDR2 sequences are LGHDT and YNNKEL (reference sequence). CDR3 protein: CASSQGTGGVGELFF. The CDR3 DNA reads as TGTGCCAGCAGCCAAGGGACAGGGGGCGTCGGGGAGCTGTTTTTT.